This note documents a single T cell receptor (beta chain) sequence. It has no known antigen specificity. No much larger clone exists at a distance of one base, and base qualities are not known. This record comes from a study of OX40 agonist ivuxolimab in advanced cancers. A note on the overall study: The costimulatory receptor OX40 (CD134) was targeted by ivuxolimab, a fully human IgG2 agonistic monoclonal antibody. Intravenous ivuxolimab was administered to patients every 2 weeks at six dose levels: 0.01, 0.1, 0.3, 1.5, 3 and 10 mg/kg. Among the approximately 50 dose-escalation patients, approximately 20 had hepatocellular carcinoma, 15 or so melanoma, 9 renal cell carcinoma and 9 head and neck cancer. In the dose-escalation cohort, more than 75% of patients were male, and the mean age was approximately 55 years, with a range of roughly 20 to 79. Prior anti-PD-1, anti-PD-L1 or anti-CTLA-4 therapy was permitted, and checkpoint inhibitors had been received by about 36% of dose-escalation patients. Partial responses occurred in three dose-escalation patients, of whom one had hepatocellular carcinoma and two had cutaneous melanoma. The point of sequencing TCRbeta in the periphery was to test whether ivuxolimab changed TCR sequence diversity and drove clonal T-cell expansion. The paper covers the monotherapy dose-escalation part of the phase I ivuxolimab trial, which included N = 52 patients.

V trim: 1 base; J trim: 2 bases; unmatched bases: 3. Its CDR3 holds 15 amino acids, cysteine through phenylalanine. Only the CDR3 part of the read is kept: 45 bases, read in frame from the first base. Taken from the germline V gene, the CDR1 and CDR2 loops are MGHRA and YSYEKL. To sequence the TCRbeta CDR3 region, genomic DNA was isolated from the sorted cells. The immunoSEQ Assay was used to sequence the TCRbeta CDR3 regions. This immuneACCESS table, as held by TCRdb, lists in-frame sequences with V and J called but not all clones. Of the missing ones, under half trace to an unresolved V gene in checked studies; the others have no known cause. The table for this sample lists about 82,000 clones; over 80% of them were counted only once. Jointly, the top ten make up 7% to 9.5% of the sample. General conclusions and limits of the study: Partial responders in the 0.1-3.0 mg/kg groups had among the lowest normalized peripheral clonal expansion, especially among CD8+ T cells. After ivuxolimab, CD8+ T cells had more expanded clones than CD4+ T cells on average. The antigen specificity of the peripheral T cells that underwent clonal expansion was not determined. At doses of 0.1 to 3.0 mg/kg, clonal expansion of both CD4+ and CD8+ T cells in blood was seen between baseline and week 6. Low levels of normalized T-cell clonal expansion were also seen in some patients who did not respond.

Patients with a history of autoimmune disease or receiving systemic immunosuppression were excluded from the trial. Peripheral blood for TCR sequencing was collected from all dose cohorts at baseline, on cycle 4 day 1, and on cycle 7 day 1. Samples were obtained from an open-label, multicenter, first-in-human phase I dose-escalation trial of ivuxolimab. Adults with locally advanced or metastatic melanoma, renal cell, hepatocellular, or head and neck squamous cell carcinoma were enrolled in the trial. Before TCR sequencing, CD4+ and CD8+ T cells were separately sorted from peripheral blood. This receptor was taken from an adult with an advanced solid tumor such as melanoma, head and neck, liver or kidney cancer. The V and J genes are TRBV4-1 and TRBJ2-7, and TRBD2 matches 9 of the central bases. Specimen: CD4+ or CD8+ T cells sorted from blood, collected in a trial of the OX40 agonist ivuxolimab. The DNA sequence is TGCGCCAGCAGCCAAGGCGGGGGGGCAGCCTACGAGCAGTACTTC. It translates as CASSQGGGAAYEQYF.